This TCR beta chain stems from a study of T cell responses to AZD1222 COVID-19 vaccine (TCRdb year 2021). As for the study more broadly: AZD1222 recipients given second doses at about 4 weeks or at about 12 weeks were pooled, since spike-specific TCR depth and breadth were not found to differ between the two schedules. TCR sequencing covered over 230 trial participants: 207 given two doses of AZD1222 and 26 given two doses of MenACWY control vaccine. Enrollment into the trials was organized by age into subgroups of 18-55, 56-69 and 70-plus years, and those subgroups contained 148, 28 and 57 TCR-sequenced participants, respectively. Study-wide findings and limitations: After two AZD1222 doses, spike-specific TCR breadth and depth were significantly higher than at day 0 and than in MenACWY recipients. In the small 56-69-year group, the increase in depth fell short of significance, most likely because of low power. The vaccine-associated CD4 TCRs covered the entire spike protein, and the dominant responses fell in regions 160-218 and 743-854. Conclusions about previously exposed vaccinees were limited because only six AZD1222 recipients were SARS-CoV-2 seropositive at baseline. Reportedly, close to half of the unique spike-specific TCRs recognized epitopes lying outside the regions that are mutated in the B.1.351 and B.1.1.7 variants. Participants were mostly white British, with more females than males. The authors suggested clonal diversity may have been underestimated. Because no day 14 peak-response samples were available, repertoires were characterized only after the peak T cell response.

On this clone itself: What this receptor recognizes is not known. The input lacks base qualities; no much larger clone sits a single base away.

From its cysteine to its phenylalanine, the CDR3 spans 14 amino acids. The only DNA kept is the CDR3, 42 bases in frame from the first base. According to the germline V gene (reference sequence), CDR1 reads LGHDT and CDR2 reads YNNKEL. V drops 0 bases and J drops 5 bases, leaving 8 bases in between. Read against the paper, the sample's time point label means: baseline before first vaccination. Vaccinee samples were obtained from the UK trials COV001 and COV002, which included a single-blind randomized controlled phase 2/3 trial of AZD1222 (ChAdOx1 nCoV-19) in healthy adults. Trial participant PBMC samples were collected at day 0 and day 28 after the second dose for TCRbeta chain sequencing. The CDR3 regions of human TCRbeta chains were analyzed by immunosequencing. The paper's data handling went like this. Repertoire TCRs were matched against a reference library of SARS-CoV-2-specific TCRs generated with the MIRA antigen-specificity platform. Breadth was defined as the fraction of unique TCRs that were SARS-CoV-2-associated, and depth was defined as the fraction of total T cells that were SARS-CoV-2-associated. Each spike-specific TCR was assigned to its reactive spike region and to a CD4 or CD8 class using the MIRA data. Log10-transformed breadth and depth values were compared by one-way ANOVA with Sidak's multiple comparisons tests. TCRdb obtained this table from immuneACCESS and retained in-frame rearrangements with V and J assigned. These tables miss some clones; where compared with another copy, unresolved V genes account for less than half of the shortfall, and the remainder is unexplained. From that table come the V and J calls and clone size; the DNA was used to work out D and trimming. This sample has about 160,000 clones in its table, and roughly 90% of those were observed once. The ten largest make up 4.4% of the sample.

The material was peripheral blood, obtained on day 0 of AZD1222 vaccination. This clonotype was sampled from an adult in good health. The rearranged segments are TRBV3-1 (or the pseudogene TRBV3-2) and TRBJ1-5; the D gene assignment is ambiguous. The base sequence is TGTGCCAGCAGCCAAGAGGGTGCGGATCAGCCCCAGCATTTT. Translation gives CASSQEGADQPQHF.